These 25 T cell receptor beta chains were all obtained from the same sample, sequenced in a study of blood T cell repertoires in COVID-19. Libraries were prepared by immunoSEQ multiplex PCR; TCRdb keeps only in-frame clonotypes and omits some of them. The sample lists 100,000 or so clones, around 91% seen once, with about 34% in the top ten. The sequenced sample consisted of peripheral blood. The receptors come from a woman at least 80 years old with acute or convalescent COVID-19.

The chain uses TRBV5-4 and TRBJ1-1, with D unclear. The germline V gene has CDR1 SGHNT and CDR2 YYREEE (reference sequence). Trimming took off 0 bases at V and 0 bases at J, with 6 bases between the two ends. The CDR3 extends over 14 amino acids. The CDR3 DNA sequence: TGTGCCAGCAGCTTGGCTCACATGAACACTGAAGCTTTCTTT. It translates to CASSLAHMNTEAFF.

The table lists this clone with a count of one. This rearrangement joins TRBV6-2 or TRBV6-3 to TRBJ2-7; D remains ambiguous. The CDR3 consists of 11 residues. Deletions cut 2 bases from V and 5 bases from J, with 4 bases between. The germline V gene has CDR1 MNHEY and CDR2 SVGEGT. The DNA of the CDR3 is TGTGCCAGCAGTTACCCCGACGAGCAGTACTTC. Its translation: CASSYPDEQYF.

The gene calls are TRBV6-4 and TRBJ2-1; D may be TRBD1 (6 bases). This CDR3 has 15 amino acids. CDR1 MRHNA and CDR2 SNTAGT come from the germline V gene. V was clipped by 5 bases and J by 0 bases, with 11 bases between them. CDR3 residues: CASSPDSRSYNEQFF. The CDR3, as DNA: TGTGCCAGCAGTCCGGACAGCCGCTCCTACAATGAGCAGTTCTTC.

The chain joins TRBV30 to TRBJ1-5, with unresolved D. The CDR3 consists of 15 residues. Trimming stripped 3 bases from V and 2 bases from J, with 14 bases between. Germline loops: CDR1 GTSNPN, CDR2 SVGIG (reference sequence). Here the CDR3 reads CAWSVSWAGNQPQHF. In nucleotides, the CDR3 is TGTGCCTGGAGCGTAAGTTGGGCTGGCAATCAGCCCCAGCATTTT. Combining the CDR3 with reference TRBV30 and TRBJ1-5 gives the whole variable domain SQTIHQWPATLVQPVGSPLSLECTVEGTSNPNLYWYRQAAGRGLQLLFYSVGIGQISSEVPQNLSASRPQDRQFILSSKKLLLSDSGFYLCAWSVSWAGNQPQHFGDGTRLSIL.

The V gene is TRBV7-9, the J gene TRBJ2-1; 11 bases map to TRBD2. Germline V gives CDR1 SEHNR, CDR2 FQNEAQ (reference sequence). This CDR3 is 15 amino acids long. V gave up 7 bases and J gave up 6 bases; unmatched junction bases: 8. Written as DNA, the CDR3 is TGTGCCAGCACCCACGGGACTAGCGGAACCAATGAGCAGTTCTTC. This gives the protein CASTHGTSGTNEQFF. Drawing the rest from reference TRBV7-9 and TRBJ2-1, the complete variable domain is DTGVSQNPRHKITKRGQNVTFRCDPISEHNRLYWYRQTLGQGPEFLTYFQNEAQLEKSRLLSDRFSAERPKGSFSTLEIQRTEQGDSAMYLCASTHGTSGTNEQFFGPGTRLTVL.

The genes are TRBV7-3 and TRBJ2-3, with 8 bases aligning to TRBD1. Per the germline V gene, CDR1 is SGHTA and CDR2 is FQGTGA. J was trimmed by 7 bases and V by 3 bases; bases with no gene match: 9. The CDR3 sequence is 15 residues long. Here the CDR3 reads CASSFGQGVENTQYF. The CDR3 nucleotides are TGTGCCAGCAGCTTTGGACAGGGAGTGGAAAATACGCAGTATTTT.

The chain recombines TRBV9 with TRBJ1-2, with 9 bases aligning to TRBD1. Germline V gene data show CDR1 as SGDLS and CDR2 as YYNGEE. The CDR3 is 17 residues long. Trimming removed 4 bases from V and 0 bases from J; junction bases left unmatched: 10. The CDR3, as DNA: TGTGCCAGCAGCCATTCCCTCGGGACAGGGACTAACTATGGCTACACCTTC. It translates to CASSHSLGTGTNYGYTF.

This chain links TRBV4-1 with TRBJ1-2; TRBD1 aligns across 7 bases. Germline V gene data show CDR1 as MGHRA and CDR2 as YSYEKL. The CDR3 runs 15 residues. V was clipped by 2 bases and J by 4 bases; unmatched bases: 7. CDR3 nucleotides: TGCGCCAGCAGCCAAATTCGACAGGGCTTCTATGGCTACACCTTC. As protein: CASSQIRQGFYGYTF.

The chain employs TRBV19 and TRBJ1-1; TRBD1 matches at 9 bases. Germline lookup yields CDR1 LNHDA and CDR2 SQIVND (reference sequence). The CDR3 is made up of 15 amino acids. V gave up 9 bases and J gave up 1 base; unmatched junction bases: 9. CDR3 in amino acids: CASQQGALENTEAFF. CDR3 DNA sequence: TGTGCCAGCCAACAGGGGGCGCTTGAGAACACTGAAGCTTTCTTT.

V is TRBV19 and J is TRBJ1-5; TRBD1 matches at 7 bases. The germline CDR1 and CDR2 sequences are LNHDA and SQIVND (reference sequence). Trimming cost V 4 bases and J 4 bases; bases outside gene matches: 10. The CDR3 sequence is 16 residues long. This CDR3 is CASSTTTGSRNQPQHF. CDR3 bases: TGTGCCAGTAGTACGACGACAGGGTCACGGAATCAGCCCCAGCATTTT.

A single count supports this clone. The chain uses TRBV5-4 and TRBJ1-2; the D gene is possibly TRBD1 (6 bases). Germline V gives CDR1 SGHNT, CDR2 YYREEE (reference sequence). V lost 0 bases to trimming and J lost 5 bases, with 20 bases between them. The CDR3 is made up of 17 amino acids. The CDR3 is CASSLGTAGGGEYGYTF. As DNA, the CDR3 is TGTGCCAGCAGCTTGGGGACGGCAGGAGGGGGGGAATATGGCTACACCTTC. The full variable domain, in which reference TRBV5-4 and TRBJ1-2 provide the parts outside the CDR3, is ETGVTQSPTHLIKTRGQQVTLRCSSQSGHNTVSWYQQALGQGPQFIFQYYREEENGRGNFPPRFSGLQFPNYSSELNVNALELDDSALYLCASSLGTAGGGEYGYTFGSGTRLTVV.

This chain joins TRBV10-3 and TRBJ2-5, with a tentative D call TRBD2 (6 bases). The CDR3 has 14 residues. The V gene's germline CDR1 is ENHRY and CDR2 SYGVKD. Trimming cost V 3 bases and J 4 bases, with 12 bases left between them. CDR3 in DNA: TGTGCCATCAGTGAAGGAGGGTTCGGAGAGACCCAGTACTTC. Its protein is CAISEGGFGETQYF.

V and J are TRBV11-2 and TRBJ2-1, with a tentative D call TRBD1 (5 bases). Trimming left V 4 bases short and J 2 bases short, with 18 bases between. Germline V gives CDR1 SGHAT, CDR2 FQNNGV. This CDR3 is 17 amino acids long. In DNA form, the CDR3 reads TGTGCCAGCAGCTCCGGCCAAGGTAGGGGCACCTACAATGAGCAGTTCTTC. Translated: CASSSGQGRGTYNEQFF.

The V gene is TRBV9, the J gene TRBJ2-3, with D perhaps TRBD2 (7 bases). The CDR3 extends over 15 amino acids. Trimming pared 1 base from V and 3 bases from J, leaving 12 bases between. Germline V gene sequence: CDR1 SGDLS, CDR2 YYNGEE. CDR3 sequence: CASSVWGGPTDTQYF. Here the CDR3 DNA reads TGTGCCAGCAGCGTATGGGGGGGGCCGACAGATACGCAGTATTTT.

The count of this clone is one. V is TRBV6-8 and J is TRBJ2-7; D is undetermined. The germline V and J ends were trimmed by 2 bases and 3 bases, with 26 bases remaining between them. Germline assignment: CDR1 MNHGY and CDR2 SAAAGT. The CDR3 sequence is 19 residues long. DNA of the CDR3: TGTGCCAGCAGTTACCTAGTACGATGCGAGGTCAGATCCTACTACGAGCAGTACTTC. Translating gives CASSYLVRCEVRSYYEQYF.

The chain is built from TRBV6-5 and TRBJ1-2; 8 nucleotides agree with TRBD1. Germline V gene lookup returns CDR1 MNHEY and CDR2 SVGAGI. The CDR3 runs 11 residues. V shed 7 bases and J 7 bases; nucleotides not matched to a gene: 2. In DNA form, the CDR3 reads TGTGCCAGCAACAGGGGGTTTGGCTACACCTTC. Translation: CASNRGFGYTF.

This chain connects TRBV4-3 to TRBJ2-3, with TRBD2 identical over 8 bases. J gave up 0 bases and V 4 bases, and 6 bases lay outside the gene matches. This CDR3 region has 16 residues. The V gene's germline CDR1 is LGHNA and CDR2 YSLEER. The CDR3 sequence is CASSPQAGVSTDTQYF. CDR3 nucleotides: TGCGCCAGCAGCCCGCAAGCGGGGGTTAGCACAGATACGCAGTATTTT.

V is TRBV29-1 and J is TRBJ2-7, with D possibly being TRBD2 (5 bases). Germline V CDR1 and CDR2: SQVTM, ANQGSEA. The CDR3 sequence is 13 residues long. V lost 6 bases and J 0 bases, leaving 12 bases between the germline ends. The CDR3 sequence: CSVKTGSSYEQYF. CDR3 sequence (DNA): TGCAGCGTCAAGACGGGAAGCTCCTACGAGCAGTACTTC.

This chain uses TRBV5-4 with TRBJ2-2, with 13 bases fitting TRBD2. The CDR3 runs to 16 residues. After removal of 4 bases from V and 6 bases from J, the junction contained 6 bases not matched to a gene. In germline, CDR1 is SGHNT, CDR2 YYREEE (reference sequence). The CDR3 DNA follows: TGTGCCAGCAGCCTCGGACTAGCGGGGGTTTCCGGGGAGCTGTTTTTT. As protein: CASSLGLAGVSGELFF.

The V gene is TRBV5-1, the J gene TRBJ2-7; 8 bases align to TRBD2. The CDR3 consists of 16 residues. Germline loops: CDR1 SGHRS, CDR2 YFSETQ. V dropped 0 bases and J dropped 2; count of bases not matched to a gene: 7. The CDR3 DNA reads TGCGCCAGCAGCTTGGCCGGGACTAGTAGAACCTACGAGCAGTACTTC. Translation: CASSLAGTSRTYEQYF. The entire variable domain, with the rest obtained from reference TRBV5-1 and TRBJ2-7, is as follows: KAGVTQTPRYLIKTRGQQVTLSCSPISGHRSVSWYQQTPGQGLQFLFEYFSETQRNKGNFPGRFSGRQFSNSRSEMNVSTLELGDSALYLCASSLAGTSRTYEQYFGPGTRLTVT.

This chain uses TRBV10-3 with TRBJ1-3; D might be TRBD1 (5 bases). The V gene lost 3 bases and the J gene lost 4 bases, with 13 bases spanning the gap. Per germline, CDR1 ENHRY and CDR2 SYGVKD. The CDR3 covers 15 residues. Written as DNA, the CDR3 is TGTGCCATCAGTGATAGGGGTTTTCTCGGAAACACCATATATTTT. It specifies CAISDRGFLGNTIYF.

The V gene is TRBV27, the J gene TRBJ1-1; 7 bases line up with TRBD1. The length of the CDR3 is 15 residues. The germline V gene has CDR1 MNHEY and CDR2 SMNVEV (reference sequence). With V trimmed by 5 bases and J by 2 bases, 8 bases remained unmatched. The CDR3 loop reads CASSRGTAKNTEAFF. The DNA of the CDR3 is TGTGCCAGCAGTAGAGGGACAGCGAAAAACACTGAAGCTTTCTTT.

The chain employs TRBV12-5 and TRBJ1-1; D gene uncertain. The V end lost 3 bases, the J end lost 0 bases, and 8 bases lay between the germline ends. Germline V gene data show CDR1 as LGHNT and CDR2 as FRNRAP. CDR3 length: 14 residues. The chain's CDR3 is CASGLRGMNTEAFF. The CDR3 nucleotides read TGTGCTAGTGGTTTAAGAGGTATGAACACTGAAGCTTTCTTT.

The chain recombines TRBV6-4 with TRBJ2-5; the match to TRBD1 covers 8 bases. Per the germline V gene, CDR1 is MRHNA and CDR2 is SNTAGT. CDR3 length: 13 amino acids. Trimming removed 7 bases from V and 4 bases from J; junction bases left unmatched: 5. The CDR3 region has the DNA TGTGCCAGCACCAGACAGGGGCGAGAGACCCAGTACTTC. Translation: CASTRQGRETQYF.

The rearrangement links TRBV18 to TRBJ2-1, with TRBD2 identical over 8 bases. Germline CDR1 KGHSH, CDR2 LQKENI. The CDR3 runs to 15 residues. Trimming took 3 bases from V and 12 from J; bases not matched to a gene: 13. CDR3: CASSPRTGGPEGQFF. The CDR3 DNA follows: TGTGCCAGCTCACCGAGAACGGGGGGGCCCGAAGGGCAGTTCTTC. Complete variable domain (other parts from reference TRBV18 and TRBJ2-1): NAGVMQNPRHLVRRRGQEARLRCSPMKGHSHVYWYRQLPEEGLKFMVYLQKENIIDESGMPKERFSAEFPKEGPSILRIQQVVRGDSAAYFCASSPRTGGPEGQFFGPGTRLTVL.